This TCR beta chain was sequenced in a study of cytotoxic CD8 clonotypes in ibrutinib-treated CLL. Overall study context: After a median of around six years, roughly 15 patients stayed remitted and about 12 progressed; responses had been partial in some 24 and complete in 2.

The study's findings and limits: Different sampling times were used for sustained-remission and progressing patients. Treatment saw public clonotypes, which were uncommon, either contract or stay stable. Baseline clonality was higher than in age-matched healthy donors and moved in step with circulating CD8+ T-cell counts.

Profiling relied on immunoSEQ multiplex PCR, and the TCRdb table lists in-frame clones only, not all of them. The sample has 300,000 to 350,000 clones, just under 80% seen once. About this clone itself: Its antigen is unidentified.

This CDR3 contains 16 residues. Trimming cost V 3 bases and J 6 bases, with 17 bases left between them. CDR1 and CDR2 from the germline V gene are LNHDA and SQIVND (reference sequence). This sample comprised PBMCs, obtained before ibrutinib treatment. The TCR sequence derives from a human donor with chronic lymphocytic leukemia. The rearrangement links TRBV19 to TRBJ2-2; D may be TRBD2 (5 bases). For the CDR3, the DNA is TGTGCCAGTAGTATTATATGGCTAGTGGGAGCCGGGGAGCTGTTTTTT. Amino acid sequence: CASSIIWLVGAGELFF.